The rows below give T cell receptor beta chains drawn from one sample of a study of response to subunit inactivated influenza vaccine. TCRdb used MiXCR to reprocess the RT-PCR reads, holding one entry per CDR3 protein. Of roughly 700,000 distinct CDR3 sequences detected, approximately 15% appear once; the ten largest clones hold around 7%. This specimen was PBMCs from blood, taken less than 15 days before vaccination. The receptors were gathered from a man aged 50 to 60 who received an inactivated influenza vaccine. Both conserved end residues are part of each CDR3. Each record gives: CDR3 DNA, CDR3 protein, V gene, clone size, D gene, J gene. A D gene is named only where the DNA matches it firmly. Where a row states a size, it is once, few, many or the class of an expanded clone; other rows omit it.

DNA: TGTGCCAGCAGTTACTCGGGGGCCGGCTCCTACGAGCAGTACTTC; CDR3: CASSYSGAGSYEQYF; V: TRBV6-5; size: few; D: .; J: TRBJ2-7
DNA: TGTGCCAGCAGGGAGAGACAGGGAGCTTACGAGCAGTACTTC; CDR3: CASRERQGAYEQYF; V: TRBV6-1; size: few; D: TRBD1; J: TRBJ2-7
DNA: TGCGCCAGCAGCCAAGCCCCACCGGGACTAGGACTCACAGATACGCAGTATTTT; CDR3: CASSQAPPGLGLTDTQYF; V: TRBV4-1; size: .; D: TRBD2; J: TRBJ2-3
DNA: TGCGCCAGCAGCCAAGCCCTTGTGGGCGGCTCCTACGAGCAGTACTTC; CDR3: CASSQALVGGSYEQYF; V: TRBV4-1; size: .; D: .; J: TRBJ2-7
DNA: TGTGCCACCACAAGGACGGGGGAATCCTACGAGCAGTACTTC; CDR3: CATTRTGESYEQYF; V: TRBV7-9; size: .; D: .; J: TRBJ2-7
DNA: TGTGCCTGGAGTGTATGGGGGATACAAGAGACCCAGTACTTC; CDR3: CAWSVWGIQETQYF; V: TRBV30; size: few; D: .; J: TRBJ2-5
DNA: TGTGCCAGCAGTTACTCGGCAGCGAACACTGAAGCTTTCTTT; CDR3: CASSYSAANTEAFF; V: TRBV6-5; size: few; D: .; J: TRBJ1-1
DNA: TGTGCCATCAGTGAGAACCCCTCTGGGGCCAACGTCCTGACTTTC; CDR3: CAISENPSGANVLTF; V: TRBV10-3; size: few; D: .; J: TRBJ2-6
DNA: TGTGCCAGCAGTTACTTCGCTCCCAGGGCCACCTACGAGCAGTACTTC; CDR3: CASSYFAPRATYEQYF; V: TRBV6-7; size: .; D: .; J: TRBJ2-7
DNA: TGTGCCAGCAGTGGGGGACAGCCAGATACGCAGTATTTT; CDR3: CASSGGQPDTQYF; V: TRBV2; size: .; D: TRBD1; J: TRBJ2-3
DNA: TGCAGTGCTAGAGATCAGATCGCCGAGCAGTACTTC; CDR3: CSARDQIAEQYF; V: TRBV20-1; size: .; D: .; J: TRBJ2-7